The rows below give T cell receptor beta chains drawn from one sample of a study of beta chain features in type 1 diabetes. The table came from immunoSEQ multiplex PCR; TCRdb's copy has only in-frame clones and leaves some out. Of roughly 260,000 clones listed, about 11% are singletons. Material: naive CD4+ T cells from blood. These receptors were taken from a man aged 25 to 40 with type 1 diabetes. CDR3s include the opening cysteine and the closing phenylalanine or tryptophan. The D gene is left open where the match is weak. Clone size appears in some rows only: once, few, many, or a class for an expanded clone.

few,-,TRBJ2-3,TRBV2,TGTGCCAGCAGTGAAATGGGCGGGGACACAGATACGCAGTATTTT,CASSEMGGDTDTQYF
-,TRBD2,TRBJ2-1,TRBV9,TGTGCCAGCAGCGGAGGAGGACTAGCGGGGTACAATGAGCAGTTCTTC,CASSGGGLAGYNEQFF
-,-,TRBJ2-5,TRBV2,TGTGCCAGCAGTTTCCAGGGAGAGACCCAGTACTTC,CASSFQGETQYF
-,-,TRBJ2-7,TRBV7-2,TGTGCCAGCAGCTTAAATGTGGGGAGGTACGAGCAGTACTTC,CASSLNVGRYEQYF
-,TRBD1,TRBJ2-7,TRBV30,TGTGCCTGGATGGGACAGGGCAACGAGCAGTACTTC,CAWMGQGNEQYF
few,-,TRBJ2-5,TRBV20-1,TGCAGTGCTATGACAAGGGAGACCCAGTACTTC,CSAMTRETQYF
-,-,TRBJ1-1,TRBV6-5,TGTGCCAGCAATCGGGGGGACATGAACACTGAAGCTTTCTTT,CASNRGDMNTEAFF
-,-,TRBJ2-5,TRBV10-3,TGTGCCATCAGTGGAACAGACCAAGAGACCCAGTACTTC,CAISGTDQETQYF
few,-,TRBJ1-2,TRBV6-5,TGTGCCAGCAGCACCGGAGAGGGCTATGGCTACACCTTC,CASSTGEGYGYTF
-,-,TRBJ2-3,TRBV5-1,TGCGCCAGCAGCTACGTCGGGACAAATTCAGATACGCAGTATTTT,CASSYVGTNSDTQYF
few,-,TRBJ1-1,TRBV9,TGTGCCAGCAGCGCTCACGGGGGCACTGAAGCTTTCTTT,CASSAHGGTEAFF
few,-,TRBJ1-1,TRBV5-1,TGCGCCAGCAGCTTGGACAGGAACACTGAAGCTTTCTTT,CASSLDRNTEAFF
few,TRBD2,TRBJ2-3,TRBV5-8,TGTGCCAGCAGCCGTGGACTAGCGGGGAGCACAGATACGCAGTATTTT,CASSRGLAGSTDTQYF
few,-,TRBJ2-3,TRBV9,TGTGCCAGCAGCTCCAATCGGGCAGATACGCAGTATTTT,CASSSNRADTQYF
-,TRBD1,TRBJ1-3,TRBV30,TGTGCCTGGAACCCGGGACAGGGGGACACCATATATTTT,CAWNPGQGDTIYF
-,-,TRBJ1-5,TRBV6-5,TGTGCCAGCAGTTACTCGGGGAGGGATCAGCCCCAGCATTTT,CASSYSGRDQPQHF
-,-,TRBJ1-6,TRBV5-1,TGCGCCAGCAGCCTAAAAGGACAAACCGAGAATTCACCCCTCCACTTT,CASSLKGQTENSPLHF
few,TRBD1,TRBJ1-6,TRBV7-9,TGTGCCAGCAGCTTAGGCCTACAGGGGTCCGATAACTCACCCCTCCACTTT,CASSLGLQGSDNSPLHF
-,TRBD1,TRBJ2-2,TRBV5-1,TGCGCCAGCAGCTGGGGACAGTTCACCAACACCGGGGAGCTGTTTTTT,CASSWGQFTNTGELFF
few,TRBD1,TRBJ2-1,TRBV28,TGTGCCAGCAGTTACGCCGCCACTGGGACAGGGTCCCTGGGGAAGTTCTTC,CASSYAATGTGSLGKFF
-,-,TRBJ2-3,TRBV7-3,TGTGCCAGCAGCTTCGGGTCCGCCACAGATACGCAGTATTTT,CASSFGSATDTQYF
-,TRBD2,TRBJ2-2,TRBV19,TGTGCCAGTAGTTTCATAGCGGGGACATACACCGGGGAGCTGTTTTTT,CASSFIAGTYTGELFF
-,-,TRBJ2-3,TRBV29-1,TGCAGCGCCCGCGGGGACGGCACAGATACGCAGTATTTT,CSARGDGTDTQYF
-,-,TRBJ2-1,TRBV19,TGTGCCAGTAGTATAGGGCAGGGGAGCGGTGAGCAGTTCTTC,CASSIGQGSGEQFF
-,-,TRBJ2-1,TRBV7-6,TGTGCCAGCAGCGCGGGCCCCTACAATGAGCAGTTCTTC,CASSAGPYNEQFF
-,TRBD1,TRBJ1-4,TRBV15,TGTGCCACCAGCAGACCCCTGACAGGGCTTGAAAAACTGTTTTTT,CATSRPLTGLEKLFF
few,-,TRBJ2-3,TRBV2,TGTGCCAGCAGTGTCCAAACAGCACAACATACGCAGTATTTT,CASSVQTAQHTQYF
few,TRBD1,TRBJ2-7,TRBV10-3,TGTGCCATCAGGCCCGGGGACAGGGACTACGAGCAGTACTTC,CAIRPGDRDYEQYF
-,-,TRBJ2-1,TRBV13,TGTGCCAGCAGCTTAGAAGACACTAGGCTGTTCTTC,CASSLEDTRLFF
-,TRBD2,TRBJ2-2,TRBV9,TGTGCCAGCAGCATCCGACTAGCGGAGAACACCGGGGAGCTGTTTTTT,CASSIRLAENTGELFF
few,TRBD1,TRBJ1-2,TRBV27,TGTGCCAGCAGTACCGGACAGGGAGGCTATGGCTACACCTTC,CASSTGQGGYGYTF
few,-,TRBJ1-1,TRBV5-4,TGTGCCAGCAGCGTTAATGAGTATACTGAAGCTTTCTTT,CASSVNEYTEAFF
few,-,TRBJ1-1,TRBV9,TGTGCCAGCAGCGTAGCCCAGAACACTGAAGCTTTCTTT,CASSVAQNTEAFF
-,-,TRBJ2-2,TRBV9,TGTGCCAGCAGCGTAGAGGCCTCGGGCACCGGGGAGCTGTTTTTT,CASSVEASGTGELFF
-,TRBD2,TRBJ2-3,TRBV10-2,TGCGCCAGCAGACTAGCGGGTACAGATACGCAGTATTTT,CASRLAGTDTQYF
few,TRBD1,TRBJ1-1,TRBV18,TGTGCCAGCTCGCCCGACAGGGACACTGAAGCTTTCTTT,CASSPDRDTEAFF
few,TRBD1,TRBJ2-7,TRBV11-2,TGTGCCAGCAGCCTCAGGGACAGGGCGGACGAGCAGTACTTC,CASSLRDRADEQYF
-,-,TRBJ2-1,TRBV2,TGTGCCAGCAGCCTGACAGTTAAAGATGAGCAGTTCTTC,CASSLTVKDEQFF
-,-,TRBJ2-3,TRBV14,TGTGCCAGCAGCCCCATCGTGGGGGCCTCGGGAGGTACGCAGTATTTT,CASSPIVGASGGTQYF
-,TRBD1,TRBJ2-1,TRBV7-8,TGTGCCAGCAGCTTAGTAGTTCGGGACAGGGGGACGAACAATGAGCAGTTCTTC,CASSLVVRDRGTNNEQFF
few,TRBD2,TRBJ2-7,TRBV4-3,TGCGCCAGCAGCCAAGATCCCCCGACTAGCGGGGGTATCTACGAGCAGTACTTC,CASSQDPPTSGGIYEQYF
few,-,TRBJ1-1,TRBV30,TGTGCCTCCAGGGACATGAACACTGAAGCTTTCTTT,CASRDMNTEAFF
few,-,TRBJ1-1,TRBV6-5,TGTGCCAGCAGTTACGTGGGAGGAGACACTGAAGCTTTCTTT,CASSYVGGDTEAFF
-,-,TRBJ1-5,TRBV7-6,TGTGCCAGCAGCGTATTTCAGGGGTTTCAGCCCCAGCATTTT,CASSVFQGFQPQHF
-,-,TRBJ2-5,TRBV29-1,TGCAGCGCGGCGGGGACCCAAGAGACCCAGTACTTC,CSAAGTQETQYF
-,TRBD1,TRBJ1-1,TRBV2,TGTGCCAGCGATCCACAGGGGTTAGCCACTGAAGCTTTCTTT,CASDPQGLATEAFF